This entry features one TCR beta chain sequence. Losses at the gene ends were 4 bases for V and 4 bases for J; bases not matched to a gene: 8. Germline lookup yields CDR1 LNHDA and CDR2 SQIVND (reference sequence). This CDR3 has 15 amino acids. As handled by the study authors: Nucleated cell counts were estimated from reference gene primer amplification. Only in-frame clones appear in the TCRdb table, and some are missing; sequencing was by immunoSEQ multiplex PCR. Clonal size and the V and J genes are those of that table, whereas D and trimming came from the DNA. The data contain about 110,000 clones, over 75% of them seen just once; the ten biggest clones take up 15% to 20%. The data are from a study of blood T cell repertoires in COVID-19. Study information: The study drew acute and convalescent COVID-19 samples from the United States, Italy and Spain. PBMCs, B-cell-depleted T cells, or T cells were the source of the cDNA or gDNA that made up the material.

Sequences were obtained from peripheral blood. This clonotype was obtained from a woman of 80 years or more with active or convalescent COVID-19. J is TRBJ1-1 and V is TRBV19; 8 bases are a match to TRBD1. The CDR3 nucleotides read TGTGCCAGTAGTACCCCCGGGACAGGAGGCACTGAAGCTTTCTTT. Protein product: CASSTPGTGGTEAFF.